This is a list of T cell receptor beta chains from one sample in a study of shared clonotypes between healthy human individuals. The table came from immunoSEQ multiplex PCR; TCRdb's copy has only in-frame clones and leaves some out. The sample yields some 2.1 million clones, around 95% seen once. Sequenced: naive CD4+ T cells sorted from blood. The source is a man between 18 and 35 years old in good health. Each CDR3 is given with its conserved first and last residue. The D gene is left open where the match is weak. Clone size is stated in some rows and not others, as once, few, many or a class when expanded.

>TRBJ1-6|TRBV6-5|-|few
CASSYDRWNSPLHF
TGTGCCAGCAGTTACGACAGGTGGAATTCACCCCTCCACTTT
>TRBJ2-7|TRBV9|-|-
CASSVAGGGYEQYF
TGTGCCAGCAGCGTAGCTGGGGGAGGCTACGAGCAGTACTTC
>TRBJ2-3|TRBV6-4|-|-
CASSVRLGLADTQYF
TGTGCCAGCAGTGTGCGACTAGGATTGGCAGATACGCAGTATTTT
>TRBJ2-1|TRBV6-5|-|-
CASSYSGAAEQFF
TGTGCCAGCAGTTACTCAGGTGCCGCTGAGCAGTTCTTC
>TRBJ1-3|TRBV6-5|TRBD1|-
CASRSGQLPGNTIYF
TGTGCCAGCAGATCGGGACAGCTCCCTGGAAACACCATATATTTT
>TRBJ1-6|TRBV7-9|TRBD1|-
CASSSGQGKVSSYNSPLHF
TGTGCCAGCAGCTCCGGACAGGGAAAAGTTTCGTCCTATAATTCACCCCTCCACTTT
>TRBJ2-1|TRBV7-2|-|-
CASSLAYQPSYNEQFF
TGTGCCAGCAGCTTAGCGTATCAGCCTTCCTACAATGAGCAGTTCTTC
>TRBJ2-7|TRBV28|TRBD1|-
CASSLTGGLSYEQYF
TGTGCCAGCAGTTTGACAGGGGGCCTCTCCTACGAGCAGTACTTC
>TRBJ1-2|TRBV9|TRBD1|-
CASSADRGRGYTF
TGTGCCAGCAGCGCCGACAGGGGGCGAGGCTACACCTTC
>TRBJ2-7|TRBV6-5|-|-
CASSYRRTLGEQYF
TGTGCCAGCAGTTACCGTCGGACGCTGGGGGAGCAGTACTTC
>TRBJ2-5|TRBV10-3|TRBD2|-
CATSSGSLRQETQYF
TGTGCCACTTCAAGCGGGAGTCTAAGACAAGAGACCCAGTACTTC
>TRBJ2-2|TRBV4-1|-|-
CASSQDEGQYGGELFF
TGCGCCAGCAGCCAAGATGAAGGACAGTATGGCGGGGAGCTGTTTTTT
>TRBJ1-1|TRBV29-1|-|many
CSVDVGLGITEAFF
TGCAGCGTTGATGTAGGGTTGGGGATCACTGAAGCTTTCTTT
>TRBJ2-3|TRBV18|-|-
CRSGVSTDTQYF
TGTCGGTCGGGGGTGAGCACAGATACGCAGTATTTT
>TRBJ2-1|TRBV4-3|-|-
CASSQDRRYNEQFF
TGCGCCAGCAGCCAAGATAGGAGGTACAATGAGCAGTTCTTC
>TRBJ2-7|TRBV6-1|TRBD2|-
CASRTSLAGGEQYF
TGTGCCAGCAGGACCTCACTAGCGGGAGGAGAGCAGTACTTC
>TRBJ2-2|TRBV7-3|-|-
CASSLQGMDTGELFF
TGTGCCAGCAGCTTACAAGGGATGGACACCGGGGAGCTGTTTTTT
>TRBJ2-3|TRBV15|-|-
CATSRGRARASDTQYF
TGTGCCACCAGCAGAGGACGGGCTAGGGCGTCAGATACGCAGTATTTT
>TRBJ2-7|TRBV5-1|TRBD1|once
CASSTYRDRDYEQYF
TGCGCCAGCAGCACCTACCGGGACAGGGACTACGAGCAGTACTTC
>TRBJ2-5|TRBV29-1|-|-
CSVARDTGIQETQYF
TGCAGCGTTGCCCGGGACACGGGGATTCAAGAGACCCAGTACTTC
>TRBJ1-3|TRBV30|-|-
CAWSVRRGTGNTIYF
TGTGCCTGGAGTGTACGGCGGGGTACTGGAAACACCATATATTTT
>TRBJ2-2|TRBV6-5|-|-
CASSKNTGELFF
TGTGCCAGCAGCAAAAACACCGGGGAGCTGTTTTTT
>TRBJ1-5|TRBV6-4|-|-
CASSDSIVREGRYSNQPQHF
TGTGCCAGCAGTGACTCGATTGTTAGGGAGGGCCGATATAGCAATCAGCCCCAGCATTTT
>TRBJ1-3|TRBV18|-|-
CASSSGSGNTIYF
TGTGCCAGCTCATCAGGGTCCGGAAACACCATATATTTT